These T cell receptor beta chains were read from a single sample in a study of cytotoxic CD8 clonotypes in ibrutinib-treated CLL. TCRdb's copy holds only in-frame clones and misses some; the assay was immunoSEQ multiplex PCR. The sample lists around 42,000 clones, 65% seen once, with about 22% in the top ten. Sequenced material: PBMCs, taken after 24 months of ibrutinib treatment. The receptors shown here come from a human donor with chronic lymphocytic leukemia. Both conserved end residues are part of each CDR3. Fields, in order: clone size, V gene, J gene, D gene, CDR3 DNA, CDR3 protein. D genes are given only for firm matches. Rows give clone size only sometimes, using once, few, many, or a class for an expanded clone.

>once|TRBV5-1|TRBJ1-1|.
TGCGCCAGCAGCTCACAGGGCACTGAAGCTTTCTTT
CASSSQGTEAFF
>.|TRBV6-7|TRBJ2-5|TRBD2
TGTGCCAGCAGTCCAGGACTAGCGGGATTGGAGACCCAGTACTTC
CASSPGLAGLETQYF
>.|TRBV6-5|TRBJ1-2|.
TGTGCCAGCGAAGGGTTAGGGGGCTACACCTTC
CASEGLGGYTF
>many|TRBV1|TRBJ2-7|.
TGCACCAGCAGCCAAGTTGAGACTAGCGGCTACGAGCAGTACTTC
CTSSQVETSGYEQYF
>many|TRBV13|TRBJ2-7|TRBD2
TGTGCCAGCAGCTTAGGGACTAGCGGGAGAAGTGAGCAGTACTTC
CASSLGTSGRSEQYF
>.|TRBV19|TRBJ1-5|TRBD1
TGTGCCACCCTGGACAGGGTCAATCAGCCCCAGCATTTT
CATLDRVNQPQHF
>many|TRBV29-1|TRBJ1-3|.
TGCAGCGTTGGAGAAGGGAGTGGAAACACCATATATTTT
CSVGEGSGNTIYF
>once|TRBV29-1|TRBJ2-7|.
TGCAGCGTTGATACAGGGTTCAGCTCCTACGAGCAGTACTTC
CSVDTGFSSYEQYF
>.|TRBV19|TRBJ2-7|.
TGTGCCAGTAGTATGGTCGGAGGGAGGACCTCCTACGAGCAGTACTTC
CASSMVGGRTSYEQYF
>.|TRBV29-1|TRBJ2-7|TRBD2
TGCAGCGTTGGACGGACTAGCGGGGGGGCTAGTCCGGGAGAGCAGTACTTC
CSVGRTSGGASPGEQYF
>few|TRBV7-9|TRBJ1-2|TRBD1
TGTGCCAGCAGCTTCACAGGGGAGCATGGCTACACCTTC
CASSFTGEHGYTF
>few|TRBV5-4|TRBJ2-7|TRBD2
TGTGCCAGCAGCTATTTAGCGGGAGGGCCGAAGGAGCAGTACTTC
CASSYLAGGPKEQYF
>.|TRBV18|TRBJ2-5|.
TGTGCCAGCTCGCCGCTGGGGCTACAAGAGACCCAGTACTTC
CASSPLGLQETQYF
>few|TRBV30|TRBJ2-7|.
TGTGCCTGGATAAAGGGCTCCTACGAGCAGTACTTC
CAWIKGSYEQYF
>.|TRBV7-9|TRBJ2-3|.
TGTGCCAGCAGCTCTGGAGCGCAGTATTTT
CASSSGAQYF
>.|TRBV6-5|TRBJ1-2|.
TGTGCCAGCAGTTACGGGGAGTCCTCCTATGGCTACACCTTC
CASSYGESSYGYTF
>.|TRBV7-8|TRBJ2-2|TRBD2
TGTGCCAGCAGCTTAGGCGCTAGCGGGAGGCGGAACACCGGGGAGCTGTTTTTT
CASSLGASGRRNTGELFF
>.|TRBV19|TRBJ2-1|.
TGTGCCACCCGCTTAGACAGGAGCTCCTACAATGAGCAGTTCTTC
CATRLDRSSYNEQFF
>.|TRBV11-3|TRBJ2-7|.
TGTGCCAGCAGCCAAGAACCGGGGCCTTCCTACGAGCAGTACTTC
CASSQEPGPSYEQYF
>few|TRBV21-1|TRBJ2-6|.
TGTGCCAGCAGCAGCGATCATCGTGGGGCCAACGTCCTGACTTTC
CASSSDHRGANVLTF
>.|TRBV6-5|TRBJ1-1|TRBD1
TGTGCCAGCAGTTACTCGGACAGGGGTTACACTGAAGCTTTCTTT
CASSYSDRGYTEAFF
>many|TRBV29-1|TRBJ1-1|TRBD1
TGCAGCGTTCGTGCCGGGACAGGGAACACTGAAGCTTTCTTT
CSVRAGTGNTEAFF
>few|TRBV27|TRBJ2-3|.
TGTGCCAGCAGTCGCCTTGGGACAGATACGCAGTATTTT
CASSRLGTDTQYF
>.|TRBV9|TRBJ2-3|.
TGTGCCAGCAGCTACCAGACTAATACGCAGTATTTT
CASSYQTNTQYF
>.|TRBV11-3|TRBJ2-7|TRBD2
TGTGCCAGCAGCCCAAGTCCCGGGACTAGCGTGGGCGAGCAGTACTTC
CASSPSPGTSVGEQYF
>.|TRBV15|TRBJ2-1|.
TGTGCCACCAGCAGAGCAGCAGGGTATGAGCAGTTCTTC
CATSRAAGYEQFF
>.|TRBV2|TRBJ1-6|.
TGTGCCAGCAGCGAAGTTGGGGGCTCATCACCCCTCCACTTT
CASSEVGGSSPLHF
>few|TRBV25-1|TRBJ2-5|TRBD1
TGTGCCAGCAGTGCGGGACAGGGGATTTTAGAGACCCAGTACTTC
CASSAGQGILETQYF
>.|TRBV5-1|TRBJ2-3|TRBD2
TGCGCCAGCAGCTTGGCTGGACTAGTTGGCACAGATACGCAGTATTTT
CASSLAGLVGTDTQYF
>.|TRBV18|TRBJ2-1|.
TGTGCCAGCTCACCAACCCCCGGGGGAGACTACAATGAGCAGTTCTTC
CASSPTPGGDYNEQFF
>.|TRBV19|TRBJ1-6|.
TGTGCCAGTAGTATAGGCGCCACAGGGAAGAGGAATTCACCCCTCCACTTT
CASSIGATGKRNSPLHF
>few|TRBV7-2|TRBJ2-3|TRBD1
TGTGCCAGCAGCCCCCGTGGATTCGTGACAGGGGGCGAAACAGATACGCAGTATTTT
CASSPRGFVTGGETDTQYF
>.|TRBV6-1|TRBJ2-7|.
TGTGCCAGCAGTGAAGGGACCTTTACCACGGGGTACTTC
CASSEGTFTTGYF
>.|TRBV28|TRBJ1-1|.
TGTGCCAGCAGCTATGGAAGGGACGAAGCTTTCTTT
CASSYGRDEAFF
>.|TRBV7-8|TRBJ2-5|.
TGTGCCAGCGGGGCATCGACAGCACTCCAAGAGACCCAGTACTTC
CASGASTALQETQYF
>.|TRBV7-9|TRBJ2-7|.
TGTGCCAGCAGCTTTTACTCCAGGGGTGGTAACGAGCAGTACTTC
CASSFYSRGGNEQYF
>many|TRBV2|TRBJ1-6|.
TGTGCCAGCAAGGGGGAGCTCAGTTCACCCCTCCACTTT
CASKGELSSPLHF
>.|TRBV7-8|TRBJ2-2|.
TGTGCCAGCAGCCCAAGCCATGACAGAACCGGGGAGCTGTTTTTT
CASSPSHDRTGELFF
>.|TRBV2|TRBJ1-6|.
TGTGCCAGCAGTGCACGGAGAGGAAATTCACCCCTCCACTTT
CASSARRGNSPLHF
>.|TRBV19|TRBJ1-5|.
TGTGCCAGTAGTATGGGGCGGGGACTGAATCAGCCCCAGCATTTT
CASSMGRGLNQPQHF
>.|TRBV7-7|TRBJ2-1|TRBD2
TGTGCTAGCAGCTTAGCAGCGGGAGGAAGAAGCTCCTACAATGAGCAGTTCTTC
CASSLAAGGRSSYNEQFF
>.|TRBV18|TRBJ1-1|.
TGTGCCAGCACTTACACGCTGTCCACTGAAGCTTTCTTT
CASTYTLSTEAFF
>.|TRBV27|TRBJ2-7|.
TGTGCCAGCAGTTTTCAGGGGAACTCCTACGAGCAGTACTTC
CASSFQGNSYEQYF
>.|TRBV7-9|TRBJ1-3|TRBD1
TGTGCCAGCAGCTCAACAGGGGGAGCTGGAAACACCATATATTTT
CASSSTGGAGNTIYF
>once|TRBV11-2|TRBJ1-1|.
TGTGCCAGCAGCTTATTCTCGGGGCCGACTGAAGCTTTCTTT
CASSLFSGPTEAFF
>medium-sized|TRBV4-1|TRBJ1-5|.
TGCGCCAGCAGCCTTAGGGGGGACGATCAGCCCCAGCATTTT
CASSLRGDDQPQHF
>.|TRBV13|TRBJ2-5|TRBD2
TGTGCCAGCAGTTGGACTAGCTATGAGACCCAGTACTTC
CASSWTSYETQYF
>once|TRBV13|TRBJ1-2|TRBD1
TGTGCCAGCAGCTTAGGGACAGGGGCCTATGGCTACACCTTC
CASSLGTGAYGYTF
>few|TRBV5-1|TRBJ2-3|.
TGCGCCAGCAGCTCCCTGACGTACTCCTCAGATACGCAGTATTTT
CASSSLTYSSDTQYF
>.|TRBV10-3|TRBJ2-3|.
TGTGCCATCAGTGGCCAGGGGACAGATACGCAGTATTTT
CAISGQGTDTQYF